A single sample gave rise to the 24 T cell receptor beta chains below, sequenced in a study of cytomegalovirus exposure and HLA in healthy donors. Primers: 60 Vbeta forward and 13 Jbeta reverse. Assay: immunoSEQ multiplex PCR; the TCRdb copy retains only in-frame clones and omits some. Among approximately 150,000 clones listed, 70% to 90% were seen once. Material for sequencing was PBMCs. All receptors come from a woman aged 40 to 55 in good health and CMV-seronegative.

The rearrangement links TRBV14 to TRBJ1-4; 9 nucleotides line up with TRBD1. CDR3 size: 16 residues. The trim removed 4 bases at V and 0 bases at J, leaving 3 bases unmatched. CDR1 SGHDN and CDR2 FVKESK come from the germline V gene. The CDR3 DNA follows: TGTGCCAGCAGCCCGACAGGGGGGTCAACTAATGAAAAACTGTTTTTT. It is translated as CASSPTGGSTNEKLFF.

The chain employs TRBV30 and TRBJ2-1; 7 bases line up with TRBD2. V lost 5 bases, J lost 0 bases, and 13 bases stayed unmatched. Per the germline V gene, CDR1 is GTSNPN and CDR2 is SVGIG (reference sequence). The CDR3 runs 17 residues. In nucleotides, the CDR3 is TGTGCCTGGGACAGACCCCTAGCGGCGAGCTCCTACAATGAGCAGTTCTTC. Translating it yields CAWDRPLAASSYNEQFF.

The chain recombines TRBV6-6 with TRBJ1-1; 8 bases agree with TRBD1. J gave up 0 bases and V 7 bases, and 7 bases lay outside the gene matches. This CDR3 contains 15 residues. Germline V gene data show CDR1 as MNHNY and CDR2 as SVGAGI (reference sequence). This chain's CDR3 is CASKQGVVMNTEAFF. In nucleotides, the CDR3 is TGTGCCAGCAAACAGGGGGTGGTGATGAACACTGAAGCTTTCTTT.

The J gene is TRBJ2-5, the V gene TRBV4-3; a possible D gene is TRBD2 (5 bases). The DNA matches TRBJ2-7 better at its end, which makes the J call doubtful. Germline V lookup: CDR1 LGHNA, CDR2 YSLEER. There are 14 residues in the CDR3. The CDR3 DNA follows: TGCGCCAGCAGCCAAGATCTAGGAGGTGGCGAGCAGTACTTC. It yields the protein CASSQDLGGGEQYF.

The chain uses TRBV5-8 and TRBJ2-5; tentative D call: TRBD2 (6 bases). The DNA end favors TRBJ2-7, so the J call may be wrong. Germline-derived CDR1 and CDR2 are SGHTS and YDEGEE. The CDR3 loop spans 14 amino acids. DNA for the CDR3: TGTGCCAGCAGCTTCTGGGCGGGGTCCTACGAGCAGTACTTC. This translates into CASSFWAGSYEQYF.

This clone was found many times. The genes are TRBV25-1 and TRBJ2-7; tentatively, D is TRBD2 (7 bases). V dropped 2 bases and J dropped 2 bases, with 19 bases sitting between them. Germline lookup yields CDR1 MGHDK and CDR2 SYGVNS. The CDR3 spans 17 residues. CDR3 sequence: CASSEIGGLADTYEQYF. CDR3 bases: TGTGCCAGCAGTGAAATAGGGGGTCTAGCGGATACCTACGAGCAGTACTTC.

The CDR3 DNA is TGTGCCAGCAGTTTATCCGCCGGGACAGGGAATGAAAAACTGTTTTTT. Residues: CASSLSAGTGNEKLFF. This chain connects TRBV28 to TRBJ1-4, with 9 nucleotides matching TRBD1. The V segment lost 1 base and the J segment 5 bases; nucleotides outside the gene matches: 5. Looked up from germline, CDR1 is MDHEN and CDR2 is SYDVKM. CDR3 size: 16 residues.

The CDR3: CASSVETSTDTQYF. CDR3 nucleotide sequence: TGTGCCAGCAGCGTAGAGACTAGCACAGATACGCAGTATTTT. The V and J genes are TRBV9 and TRBJ2-3; D unclear. Germline V gene data show CDR1 as SGDLS and CDR2 as YYNGEE. V was pared by 0 bases and J by 0 bases, with 5 bases between. The CDR3 contains 14 residues. The full variable domain, completed using reference TRBV9 and TRBJ2-3, is DSGVTQTPKHLITATGQRVTLRCSPRSGDLSVYWYQQSLDQGLQFLIQYYNGEERAKGNILERFSAQQFPDLHSELNLSSLELGDSALYFCASSVETSTDTQYFGPGTRLTVL.

The DNA for the CDR3 is TGTGCCAGCAGCTTGTACCAGTCTGGAAACACCATATATTTT. Translated, it gives CASSLYQSGNTIYF. The rearrangement uses TRBV5-8 and TRBJ1-3; D is unclear. This CDR3 spans 14 amino acids. V shed 1 base and J shed 1 base, with 6 bases lying between them. Germline CDR1 reads SGHTS; CDR2 reads YDEGEE. Variable domain in full (rest from reference TRBV5-8 and TRBJ1-3): EAGVTQSPTHLIKTRGQQATLRCSPISGHTSVYWYQQALGLGLQFLLWYDEGEERNRGNFPPRFSGRQFPNYSSELNVNALELEDSALYLCASSLYQSGNTIYFGEGSWLTVV.

The chain links TRBV6-6 to TRBJ1-5; a possible D gene is TRBD1 (5 bases). CDR3 length: 12 residues. From germline, CDR1 is MNHNY and CDR2 SVGAGI (reference sequence). The germline V and J ends were trimmed by 0 bases and 11 bases, with 8 bases remaining between them. The CDR3 loop is CASSYSTEAQHF. In DNA form, the CDR3 reads TGTGCCAGCAGTTACTCGACAGAGGCCCAGCATTTT.

The V and J genes are TRBV7-3 and TRBJ2-1; TRBD2 matches at 7 bases. CDR3 length: 15 residues. The junction had 9 bases not matched to a gene; V was cut back by 0 bases and J by 10 bases. Germline CDR1 reads SGHTA; CDR2 reads FQGTGA. The CDR3 here is CASSLTREKGSEQFF. CDR3 nucleotides: TGTGCCAGCAGCTTAACGCGGGAGAAAGGGTCGGAGCAGTTCTTC.

This clone is a singleton in its sample. The chain is built from TRBV2 and TRBJ2-3, with D possibly matching TRBD2 (5 bases). The CDR3 covers 13 residues. V was clipped by 5 bases and J by 4 bases, with 10 bases between them. Looked up from germline, CDR1 is SNHLY and CDR2 is FYNNEI. The CDR3 bases are TGTGCCAGCAGTCCCAGCGGCTCAGATACGCAGTATTTT. Amino acids: CASSPSGSDTQYF. Full variable domain (missing parts from reference TRBV2 and TRBJ2-3): EPEVTQTPSHQVTQMGQEVILRCVPISNHLYFYWYRQILGQKVEFLVSFYNNEISEKSEIFDDQFSVERPDGSNFTLKIRSTKLEDSAMYFCASSPSGSDTQYFGPGTRLTVL.

This chain connects TRBV4-1 to TRBJ2-7; D not certain. The length of the CDR3 is 13 residues. Trimming left V 1 base short and J 2 bases short, with 6 bases between. Per germline, CDR1 MGHRA and CDR2 YSYEKL. The CDR3 reads CASSQAVTYEQYF. The CDR3 DNA follows: TGCGCCAGCAGCCAAGCAGTAACCTACGAGCAGTACTTC.

This clone was seen just once. The V call is TRBV11-3, the J call TRBJ2-7; maybe TRBD1 (6 bases). This CDR3 spans 11 amino acids. The germline V gene encodes CDR1 SGHNT and CDR2 YENEEA. Trimming cost V 5 bases and J 7 bases, with 9 bases left between them. CDR3 nucleotides: TGTGCCAGCAGCCCTCAGGGGGAGCAGTACTTC. This gives the protein CASSPQGEQYF.

J is TRBJ2-7 and V is TRBV4-1; possibly TRBD2 for D (6 bases). From germline, CDR1 is MGHRA and CDR2 YSYEKL. The CDR3 sequence is 16 residues long. V lost 6 bases, J lost 3 bases, and 21 bases lay in between. CDR3 nucleotides: TGCGCCAGCAGACTCCGTGACGGGAGTTCCCACTACGAGCAGTACTTC. This translates into CASRLRDGSSHYEQYF.

The V and J genes are TRBV14 and TRBJ1-2, with D unclear. The CDR3 contains 16 residues. Germline V lookup: CDR1 SGHDN, CDR2 FVKESK. V gave up 4 bases and J gave up 3 bases, with 18 bases separating them. The CDR3 DNA sequence: TGTGCCAGCAGCCTGGGTACGGAGAACGTTTACTATGGCTACACCTTC. This encodes CASSLGTENVYYGYTF. Full variable domain (remainder filled in from reference TRBV14 and TRBJ1-2): EAGVTQFPSHSVIEKGQTVTLRCDPISGHDNLYWYRRVMGKEIKFLLHFVKESKQDESGMPNNRFLAERTGGTYSTLKVQPAELEDSGVYFCASSLGTENVYYGYTFGSGTRLTVV.

The gene calls are TRBV6-1 and TRBJ2-7, with D hard to call. Per germline, CDR1 MNHNS and CDR2 SASEGT. The CDR3 is 15 residues long. V was cut by 6 bases and J by 6 bases, with 21 bases left in between. The CDR3 DNA reads as TGTGCCAGCAGCGCCGCCCGGGTGACCGTCATCGAGCAGTACTTC. Protein product: CASSAARVTVIEQYF.

This clone was counted once. The rearrangement uses TRBV21-1 and TRBJ2-1; TRBD2 is the table's D call and was not checked against the DNA. TRBV21-1 is classified as a pseudogene. This CDR3 contains 16 residues. The DNA of the CDR3 is TGTGCCAGCAGCAAATCACTAGCGGGACTCTACAATGAGCAGTTCTTC. This encodes CASSKSLAGLYNEQFF.

The rearrangement uses TRBV5-1 and TRBJ2-2, with 10 positions matching TRBD1. This CDR3 is 15 amino acids long. V was clipped by 3 bases and J by 5 bases; unmatched bases: 4. The germline CDR1 and CDR2 sequences are SGHRS and YFSETQ. CDR3 in amino acids: CASSWGTGDTGELFF. DNA for the CDR3: TGCGCCAGCAGCTGGGGGACAGGGGATACCGGGGAGCTGTTTTTT. The full variable domain, rest sourced from reference TRBV5-1 and TRBJ2-2, is KAGVTQTPRYLIKTRGQQVTLSCSPISGHRSVSWYQQTPGQGLQFLFEYFSETQRNKGNFPGRFSGRQFSNSRSEMNVSTLELGDSALYLCASSWGTGDTGELFFGEGSRLTVL.

This clone was observed a single time. The chain recombines TRBV29-1 with TRBJ2-1; unclear D gene. Germline V gene sequence: CDR1 SQVTM, CDR2 ANQGSEA. Trimming left V 4 bases short and J 2 bases short, with 15 bases between. The CDR3 loop spans 15 amino acids. CDR3 amino acids: CSVGLRLKPYNEQFF. The CDR3 DNA reads TGCAGCGTTGGGCTTCGTCTCAAACCCTACAATGAGCAGTTCTTC.

This chain links TRBV7-6 with TRBJ1-1; 10 positions match TRBD1. After removal of 7 bases from V and 4 bases from J, the junction contained 18 bases not matched to a gene. CDR1 is SGHVS, CDR2 FNYEAQ, per germline. CDR3 size: 18 residues. CDR3 coding DNA: TGTGCCAGCATCGTCCGGGGGACAGGGGTTGATTGGGGCACTGAAGCTTTCTTT. This codes for CASIVRGTGVDWGTEAFF.

The rearrangement uses TRBV5-5 and TRBJ2-7, with D tentatively TRBD1 (5 bases). This CDR3 region has 15 residues. V shed 4 bases and J shed 1 base, with 15 bases lying between them. Germline values: CDR1 SGHKS, CDR2 YYEKEE (reference sequence). The CDR3 spells CASSLTTVPSYEQYF. CDR3 sequence (DNA): TGTGCCAGCAGCCTAACGACAGTGCCTTCCTACGAGCAGTACTTC.

The chain links TRBV6-1 to TRBJ2-5; TRBD1 aligns across 7 bases. The germline V gene encodes CDR1 MNHNS and CDR2 SASEGT. V dropped 7 bases and J dropped 5; count of bases not matched to a gene: 13. This CDR3 is 15 amino acids long. CDR3 coding DNA: TGTGCCAGCATGAGTGAACAGGGGTCTGTGGAGACCCAGTACTTC. Translating gives CASMSEQGSVETQYF.

This chain uses TRBV5-5 with TRBJ2-5, with 11 positions matching TRBD2. V shed 1 base, J shed 5 bases, and the junction held 7 bases outside the gene matches. Germline V gene lookup returns CDR1 SGHKS and CDR2 YYEKEE (reference sequence). The length of the CDR3 is 16 residues. The CDR3 nucleotides read TGTGCCAGCAGCTTGTCGCTAGCGGGAGGATGGGAGACCCAGTACTTC. Its translation: CASSLSLAGGWETQYF.